Sequencing of this TCR beta chain was carried out in a study of cytomegalovirus exposure and HLA in healthy donors. Germline V gene lookup returns CDR1 SGHNT and CDR2 YYREEE (reference sequence). This CDR3 has 15 residues. V shed 1 base, J shed 4 bases, and the junction held 7 bases outside the gene matches. The PCR was carried out with 60 Vbeta primers and 13 Jbeta primers. Assay used: immunoSEQ multiplex PCR; TCRdb lists only in-frame clones, some missing. The table for this sample gives roughly 69,000 clones. A word on this clone: The antigen is unknown.

Regarding the study as a whole: The authors later found most CMV-associated TCR beta chains appeared HLA-restricted. Association of 17,000 or so TCR beta sequences with HLA alleles was found at 0.05 false discovery rate in a later analysis. While the bulk of TCR sequences proved rare, some public TCRs turned up in many donors. 87-base-pair reads could not separate some V segments, including TRBV6-2 and TRBV6-3.

The source of this sequence is a woman younger than 45 in good health and CMV-seronegative. The sample consisted of PBMCs. The rearrangement joins TRBV5-4 to TRBJ2-7; TRBD2 agrees at 8 bases. The chain's CDR3 is CASSLIGGGLYEQYF. In DNA form, the CDR3 reads TGTGCCAGCAGCTTGATTGGCGGGGGGTTATACGAGCAGTACTTC.